The rows below give T cell receptor beta chains drawn from one sample of a study of blood T cell repertoires in COVID-19. Only in-frame clones appear in the TCRdb table, and some are missing; sequencing was by immunoSEQ multiplex PCR. The sample lists around 64,000 clones; around 84% were seen once. The sequencing input was peripheral blood. These TCRs come from a man aged 50-59 years with active COVID-19. CDR3s include the opening cysteine and the closing phenylalanine or tryptophan. Each record gives: D gene, J gene, V gene, clone size, CDR3 DNA, CDR3 protein. D genes are given only for firm matches. Only some rows state a clone size, as once, few, many or a class for expanded clones.

TRBD2	TRBJ2-3	TRBV5-1	-	TGCGCCAGCAGCTTGGAGACTAGCGGGTTCACAGATACGCAGTATTTT	CASSLETSGFTDTQYF
TRBD2	TRBJ2-1	TRBV5-1	once	TGCGCCAGCAGCTGGCTAGCGGGAGTCGACTATGAGCAGTTCTTC	CASSWLAGVDYEQFF
TRBD2	TRBJ2-1	TRBV11-2	-	TGTGCCAGCAGCGTACAAGGACTAGCGGGAGTTCGTGAGCAGTTCTTC	CASSVQGLAGVREQFF
TRBD2	TRBJ2-1	TRBV3-1/TRBV3-2	-	TGTGCCAGCACCCAAGGAGCGGGGGGGCGGAATGAGCAGTTCTTC	CASTQGAGGRNEQFF
TRBD1	TRBJ2-1	TRBV4-1	-	TGCGCCAGCAGCCACAAATCGACAGGGCCCGTCGGGAATGAGCAGTTCTTC	CASSHKSTGPVGNEQFF
-	TRBJ1-6	TRBV7-8	-	TGTGCCAGCAGCTTAGGCGTCCCACCCCTCCACTTT	CASSLGVPPLHF
TRBD1	TRBJ2-1	TRBV5-1	-	TGCGCCAGCAGCCCAGGGACAGATTACAATGAGCAGTTCTTC	CASSPGTDYNEQFF
TRBD1	TRBJ2-3	TRBV25-1	-	TGTGCCAGCAGTACCCGACAGGGGGCAGATACGCAGTATTTT	CASSTRQGADTQYF
-	TRBJ2-5	TRBV3-1/TRBV3-2	-	TGTGCCAGCAGCCAAGATATGGCAGTCCAAGAGACCCAGTACTTC	CASSQDMAVQETQYF
-	TRBJ2-1	TRBV4-1	-	TGCGCCAGCAGCCAAGATAGGTCGAGGGGGAATGAGCAGTTCTTC	CASSQDRSRGNEQFF
-	TRBJ1-5	TRBV12-3/TRBV12-4	-	TGTGCCAGCACCACGGGAAGGCAGCCCCAGCATTTT	CASTTGRQPQHF
-	TRBJ2-1	TRBV7-9	few	TGTGCCAGCAGTTTAATAGTTGGTGAGCAGTTCTTC	CASSLIVGEQFF
-	TRBJ2-1	TRBV5-4	-	TGTGCCAGCAATAAAGGGGAGGATGAGCAGTTCTTC	CASNKGEDEQFF
-	TRBJ2-7	TRBV15	once	TGTGCCACCAGCAGAAGAGGCTACGAGCAGTACTTC	CATSRRGYEQYF
-	TRBJ1-2	TRBV4-1	-	TGCGCCAGCAGCCAAGGGCCCCCGGGAAGCGGCTACACCTTC	CASSQGPPGSGYTF
TRBD2	TRBJ2-3	TRBV6-1	many	TGTGCCAGCAGTGAAGCGCTAGCGGGAGACACAGATACGCAGTATTTT	CASSEALAGDTDTQYF
-	TRBJ1-4	TRBV7-9	few	TGTGCCAGCAGTTTCTTAGGGGATGGAAAACTGTTTTTT	CASSFLGDGKLFF
-	TRBJ2-1	TRBV5-6	-	TGTGCCAGCAGCTTTCTCGGGAAAAGCTCCTACAATGAGCAGTTCTTC	CASSFLGKSSYNEQFF
TRBD1	TRBJ2-7	TRBV7-9	-	TGTGCCAGCAGCCATATGACAGGGCGGTACGAGCAGTACTTC	CASSHMTGRYEQYF
-	TRBJ1-3	TRBV6-5	-	TGTGCCAGCAGGGAGGCTGACTCTGGAAACACCATATATTTT	CASREADSGNTIYF
-	TRBJ1-5	TRBV30	-	TGTGCCTGGAGCTATGCTAGCAATCAGCCCCAGCATTTT	CAWSYASNQPQHF
-	TRBJ1-2	TRBV6-5	-	TGTGCCAGCAGTTATGGGGCAGCCACTTATGGCTACACCTTC	CASSYGAATYGYTF
TRBD2	TRBJ2-2	TRBV6-2/TRBV6-3	-	TGTGCCAGCAGTCCCCCCTATCCTAGCGGGTTGAACACCGGGGAGCTGTTTTTT	CASSPPYPSGLNTGELFF
-	TRBJ1-5	TRBV6-4	-	TGTGCCACCACCCCTCTATCGGGGGATCAGCCCCAGCATTTT	CATTPLSGDQPQHF
-	TRBJ2-5	TRBV3-1/TRBV3-2	-	TGTGCCAGCAGCCGCGACACTGTTCAAGAGACCCAGTACTTC	CASSRDTVQETQYF
-	TRBJ2-7	TRBV7-9	-	TGTGCCAGCCAACCTCCGGACAGATCCTACGAGCAGTACTTC	CASQPPDRSYEQYF
TRBD1	TRBJ1-4	TRBV23-1	-	TGCGCCAGCCGGGGGACAGAAGCAACTAATGAAAAACTGTTTTTT	CASRGTEATNEKLFF
-	TRBJ2-7	TRBV12-3/TRBV12-4	-	TGTGCCAGCAGTTTTTCCGGAGCCGGCGAGCAGTACTTC	CASSFSGAGEQYF
-	TRBJ2-5	TRBV2	-	TGTGCCAGCAGCCCGCTAGATGGAGAAGAGACCCAGTACTTC	CASSPLDGEETQYF
TRBD1	TRBJ2-1	TRBV7-9	-	TGTGCCAGCAGCTTTTACAGGGGTTACAATGAGCAGTTCTTC	CASSFYRGYNEQFF
-	TRBJ2-5	TRBV13	-	TGTGCCAGCAGTCGAGGACTATTCCAAGAGACCCAGTACTTC	CASSRGLFQETQYF
-	TRBJ2-7	TRBV2	medium-sized	TGTGCCAGCAGGGCCGGACCTTCGGGGGAGCAGTACTTC	CASRAGPSGEQYF
-	TRBJ1-3	TRBV11-2	few	TGTGCCAGCAGAACCCCCGGGACTTGGGAGGGAAACACCATATATTTT	CASRTPGTWEGNTIYF
-	TRBJ2-5	TRBV4-3	-	TGCGCCAGCAGCCAGACTAGTTTGGAGACCCAGTACTTC	CASSQTSLETQYF
TRBD1	TRBJ1-6	TRBV10-3	-	TGTGCCATCAGCCCGGGGCGACAGGGAGAAAATTCACCCCTCCACTTT	CAISPGRQGENSPLHF
-	TRBJ1-1	TRBV2	few	TGTGCCAGCAGCGAGCAGCGGAACACTGAAGCTTTCTTT	CASSEQRNTEAFF
-	TRBJ2-7	TRBV11-2	few	TGTGCCAGCAGCTTAACACCAACGGGGGAGCAGTACTTC	CASSLTPTGEQYF
TRBD1	TRBJ1-5	TRBV12-5	-	TGTGCTAGTGGTTTGTCTCAGGGGGATGGGGGGCAGCCCCAGCATTTT	CASGLSQGDGGQPQHF
-	TRBJ1-4	TRBV28	-	TGTGCCAGCAGTTTCGCGGAGGGAGAGATCGAAAAACTGTTTTTT	CASSFAEGEIEKLFF
TRBD2	TRBJ2-2	TRBV2	-	TGTGCCAGCAGAGTAGCGGGAGGGGACACCGGGGAGCTGTTTTTT	CASRVAGGDTGELFF
-	TRBJ2-7	TRBV28	once	TGTGCCAGCAGAAACAGGGCCCGGGAGCAGTACTTC	CASRNRAREQYF
-	TRBJ2-5	TRBV9	-	TGTGCCAGCAGCGAGTACCCGGGACAAGACCCGCCATACTTC	CASSEYPGQDPPYF
-	TRBJ1-2	TRBV19	-	TGTGCCAGTAGTACGCAGGGTTACTGGGGCTACACCTTC	CASSTQGYWGYTF
-	TRBJ1-6	TRBV7-3	few	TGTGCCAGCAGCTTTGGGATGACGGGGTCTAATTCACCCCTCCACTTT	CASSFGMTGSNSPLHF
-	TRBJ2-5	TRBV5-1	-	TGCGCCAGCAGCTTAGGGGAAGAGACCCAGTACTTC	CASSLGEETQYF
TRBD2	TRBJ2-3	TRBV6-2/TRBV6-3	-	TGTGCCAGCAGTTATGGCGGGAGGGCCAAAGATACGCAGTATTTT	CASSYGGRAKDTQYF
TRBD1	TRBJ1-2	TRBV7-9	-	TGTGCCAGCAGCTTAGTAGGGACAGTCGTGGGCTACACCTTC	CASSLVGTVVGYTF
TRBD1	TRBJ1-4	TRBV4-1	-	TGCGCCAGCAGCCTAGCAACGGCAGGGGGGTCTGAAAAACTGTTTTTT	CASSLATAGGSEKLFF
TRBD2	TRBJ2-7	TRBV5-1	-	TGCGCCAGCAGCCCGCGGACTAGCGGGAGCTCCTACGAGCAGTACTTC	CASSPRTSGSSYEQYF
-	TRBJ2-7	TRBV19	-	TGTGCCAGTAGTATTTCGGGGGGCGGCTACGAGCAGTACTTC	CASSISGGGYEQYF
TRBD1	TRBJ1-2	TRBV9	-	TGTGCCAGCCAAACGGGGACAGATTCTAACTATGGCTACACCTTC	CASQTGTDSNYGYTF
-	TRBJ2-5	TRBV5-1	-	TGCGCCAGCAGCTTGGCCTGGGGGACTGGGGAGACCCAGTACTTC	CASSLAWGTGETQYF
-	TRBJ2-5	TRBV2	-	TGTGCCAGCAACCGGGACGGCGGGGGCAGAGAGACCCAGTACTTC	CASNRDGGGRETQYF
-	TRBJ2-1	TRBV5-1	-	TGCGCCAGCAGCTGGACACTGGCGGGAACTGGAAATGAGCAGTTCTTC	CASSWTLAGTGNEQFF
-	TRBJ1-1	TRBV5-5	few	TGTGCCAGCACCCCTCTTGGGCAGCCCAACACTGAAGCTTTCTTT	CASTPLGQPNTEAFF